This T cell receptor (beta chain) was sequenced during a study of blood T cell repertoires in COVID-19. Across the study: The United States, Italy and Spain provided the acute and convalescent COVID-19 samples. T cells, B-cell-depleted T cells, or PBMCs supplied cDNA or gDNA.

Study processing details: The assay estimated nucleated cells by amplifying reference gene primers. Sequencing used immunoSEQ multiplex PCR; TCRdb keeps in-frame clones, though not all of them. The V and J calls and the clone size are those of that table, but D and trimming were determined from the DNA. The sample consists of approximately 200,000 clones, approximately 85% of them appearing once. V lost 4 bases and J lost 1; bases outside the gene matches: 8. Germline lookup yields CDR1 MDHEN and CDR2 SYDVKM. There are 16 residues in the CDR3. Sequencing was carried out using peripheral blood. The sequence was obtained from a man in his fifties or sixties with acute or convalescent COVID-19. The chain combines TRBV28 with TRBJ2-7; TRBD1 matches 9 bases. CDR3 coding DNA: TGTGCCAGCAGTTCCTCCGGACAGGGGAGGTCCTACGAGCAGTACTTC. Its translation is CASSSSGQGRSYEQYF. Full variable domain (rest looked up from reference TRBV28 and TRBJ2-7): DVKVTQSSRYLVKRTGEKVFLECVQDMDHENMFWYRQDPGLGLRLIYFSYDVKMKEKGDIPEGYSVSREKKERFSLILESASTNQTSMYLCASSSSGQGRSYEQYFGPGTRLTVT.